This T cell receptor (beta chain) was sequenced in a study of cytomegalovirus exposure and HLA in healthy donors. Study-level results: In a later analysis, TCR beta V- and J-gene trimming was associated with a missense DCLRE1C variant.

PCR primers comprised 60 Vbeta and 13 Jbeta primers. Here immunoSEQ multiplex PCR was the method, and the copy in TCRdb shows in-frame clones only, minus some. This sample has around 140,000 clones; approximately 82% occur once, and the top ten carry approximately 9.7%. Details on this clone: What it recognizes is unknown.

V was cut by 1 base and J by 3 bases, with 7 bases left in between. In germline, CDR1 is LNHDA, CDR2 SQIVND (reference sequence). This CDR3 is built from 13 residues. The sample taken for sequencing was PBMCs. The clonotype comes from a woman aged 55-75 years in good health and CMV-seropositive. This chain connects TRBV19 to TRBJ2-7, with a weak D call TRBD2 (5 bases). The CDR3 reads CASSIGLRYEQYF. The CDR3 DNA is TGTGCCAGTAGTATAGGACTACGCTACGAGCAGTACTTC. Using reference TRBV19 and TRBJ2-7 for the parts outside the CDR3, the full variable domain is DGGITQSPKYLFRKEGQNVTLSCEQNLNHDAMYWYRQDPGQGLRLIYYSQIVNDFQKGDIAEGYSVSREKKESFPLTVTSAQKNPTAFYLCASSIGLRYEQYFGPGTRLTVT.